This entry is about one T cell receptor beta chain. No antigen is known for it. It has no much larger one-base neighbor in the sample; base qualities were not kept. CDR1 and CDR2 (SGHTS, YDEGEE) derive from the germline V gene. Taken from cysteine to phenylalanine, the CDR3 has 13 residues. The only DNA kept is the CDR3, 39 bases in frame from the first base. V loses 0 bases of germline sequence and J loses 4 bases, and the interval between the two ends is 7 bases. These data are taken from a study of blood T cell repertoires in COVID-19 (TCRdb year 2020). About the study as a whole: Samples covering the acute and convalescent phases of COVID-19 were provided by collaborators in the United States, Italy and Spain. The material from the prospective study consisted of cDNA or gDNA derived from T cells, B-cell-depleted T cells, or PBMCs. Deeply sampled blood TCRbeta repertoires from subjects exposed to, actively infected with, or recovered from COVID-19 were included in the dataset. The repertoires were released in a freely available public database meant as a resource for research on the immune response to SARS-CoV-2. Samples came from the ongoing ImmuneRACE study (first 160 participants) plus 1,254 subjects from 6 global collaborators. Sample metadata almost always included a de-identified subject ID, COVID-19 status, age in years and sex. Where HLA class I and class II types were available, the types were taken from metadata supplied by the sample provider, not from assay-based typing.

TCRbeta CDR3 regions were amplified from genomic DNA using the immunoSEQ Assay, a bias-controlled multiplex PCR. Turning to the authors' computational methods: The number of nucleated cells in each sample was estimated from the amplification of reference gene primers within the assay. To quantify the absolute abundance of each unique TCRbeta CDR3 rearrangement, sequence reads were collapsed and filtered. For each sample, productive Simpson clonality was calculated by taking the square root of Simpson's diversity index across productive rearrangements. In TCRdb, the immuneACCESS table is reduced to in-frame sequences with V and J assigned. These tables do not hold every clone; where another copy was compared, an unresolved V gene accounts for under half, and the others remain unexplained. V and J calls and clone size are as listed in that table; D and trimming were resolved from the DNA. The table for this sample lists about 120,000 clones; 84% of them were counted only once. Roughly 3.5% of the sample is taken by the ten largest.

Results and caveats for the whole study, not just this receptor: Clinical and demographic metadata were provided uncurated, with the amount varying by source and participant.

Participants in the prospective study were enrolled through a virtual design, were aged 18 to 89 years, and lived in fewer than 30 United States geographic areas. To assign participants to cohorts, the prospective study relied on clinical history that participants themselves reported in a screening survey and a study questionnaire. Recovered participants in ImmuneRACE Cohort 3 were defined as having two consecutive negative NP/OP PCR tests, clearance from a healthcare professional, or resolution of symptoms. Each participant in the prospective study had whole blood, serum and a nasopharyngeal or oropharyngeal swab collected by mobile phlebotomists. Over a roughly 2-month period, participants in the prospective study had the option of providing additional blood draws and questionnaires. Before DNA extraction, prospective study blood samples were shipped either frozen or at room temperature.

Sequencing was performed on PBMCs or T cells enriched from blood (not recorded which). The rearrangement combines TRBV5-8 with TRBJ2-5; a weak D assignment points to TRBD2 (5 bases agree). The clonotype was recovered from a woman aged 25 to 39 who had recovered from COVID-19. Read as DNA, the sequence is TGTGCCAGCAGCTTGGGGACTGGAGAGACCCAGTACTTC. This yields the protein CASSLGTGETQYF.